Sequencing of this T cell receptor beta chain was carried out in a study of identical twins. Details on this clonotype: Antigen specificity is unknown.

TCRdb re-analysed the 5' RACE reads in MiXCR, keeping a single row per CDR3 protein. The sample has approximately 500,000 distinct CDR3 sequences; roughly 26% are singletons. General study points: These conclusions were based on statistical analysis (cross-sectional, not following the same donors).

The CDR3 length is 14 residues. Germline CDR1 reads SNHLY; CDR2 reads FYNNEI. V was pared by 6 bases and J by 0 bases, with 12 bases between. These data also featured in a second study, about T cells expressing NK-cell markers. As that report states: Among the eight sequenced donors, seven tested HCMV-seropositive and one tested seronegative. Similarly, these clonotypes led the CD3+CD56-NKG2C+ fraction as well in four donors.

The sequencing sample was made of CD4+ T cells sorted from blood. This clonotype was sampled from a woman younger than 35 in good health. This chain joins TRBV2 and TRBJ2-7, with TRBD1 as a possible D gene (6 bases). Here the CDR3 DNA reads TGTGCCAGCAGAAGCCAGGGGAACTCCTACGAGCAGTACTTC. This translates into CASRSQGNSYEQYF.